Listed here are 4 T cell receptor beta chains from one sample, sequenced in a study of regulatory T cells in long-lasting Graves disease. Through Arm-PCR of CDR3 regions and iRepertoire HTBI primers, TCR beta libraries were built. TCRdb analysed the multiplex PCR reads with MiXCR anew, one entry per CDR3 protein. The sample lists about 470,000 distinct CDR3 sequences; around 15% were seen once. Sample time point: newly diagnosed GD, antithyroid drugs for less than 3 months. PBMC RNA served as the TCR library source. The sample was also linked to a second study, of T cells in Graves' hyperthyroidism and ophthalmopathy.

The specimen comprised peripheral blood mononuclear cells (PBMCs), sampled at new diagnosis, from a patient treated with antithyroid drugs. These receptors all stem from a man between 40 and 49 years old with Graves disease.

The CDR3 DNA reads TGCGCCAGCAGCCCCTACGACAGGGATAGCAATCAGCCCCAGCATTTT. Amino acids: CASSPYDRDSNQPQHF. This chain links TRBV4-1 with TRBJ1-5, with 7 bases identical to TRBD1. CDR1 MGHRA and CDR2 YSYEKL come from the germline V gene. The CDR3 length is 16 residues. Trimming cost V 4 bases and J 0 bases; bases outside gene matches: 6.

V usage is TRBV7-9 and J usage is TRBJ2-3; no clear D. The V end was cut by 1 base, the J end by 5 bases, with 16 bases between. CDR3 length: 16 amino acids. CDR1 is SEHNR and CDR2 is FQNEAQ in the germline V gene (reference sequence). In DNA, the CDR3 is TGTGCCAGCAGCTTAGTTTCTAGTATGGCAATAGATACGCAGTATTTT. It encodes CASSLVSSMAIDTQYF. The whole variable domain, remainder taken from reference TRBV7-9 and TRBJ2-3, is DTGVSQNPRHKITKRGQNVTFRCDPISEHNRLYWYRQTLGQGPEFLTYFQNEAQLEKSRLLSDRFSAERPKGSFSTLEIQRTEQGDSAMYLCASSLVSSMAIDTQYFGPGTRLTVL.

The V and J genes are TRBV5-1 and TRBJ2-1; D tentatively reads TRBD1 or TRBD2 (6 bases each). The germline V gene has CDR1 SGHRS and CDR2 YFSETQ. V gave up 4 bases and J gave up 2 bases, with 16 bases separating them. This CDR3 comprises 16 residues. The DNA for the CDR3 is TGCGCCAGCAGCCACATCGGGGGCCTTACCTACAATGAGCAGTTCTTC. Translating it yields CASSHIGGLTYNEQFF.

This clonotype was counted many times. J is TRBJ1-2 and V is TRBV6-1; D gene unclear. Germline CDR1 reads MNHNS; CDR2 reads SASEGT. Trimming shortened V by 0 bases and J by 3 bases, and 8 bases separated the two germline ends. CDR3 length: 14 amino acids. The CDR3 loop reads CASSEAFGDYGYTF. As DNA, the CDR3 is TGTGCCAGCAGTGAAGCATTCGGGGACTATGGCTACACCTTC.